This T cell receptor beta chain was recorded in a study of neurological immune-mediated disorders. This clonotype showed up many times. The antigen remains unidentified. The CDR3 length is 14 residues. Trimming removed 3 bases from V and 2 bases from J, with 14 bases in between. CDR1 DFQATT and CDR2 SNEGSKA come from the germline V gene (reference sequence). Study observations and caveats: Private repertoires in all groups were suggested, as expanded clones shared no CDR3 amino acid sequences across subjects.

TCRdb itself ran the 5' RACE reads through MiXCR, one entry per CDR3 protein. The sample comprises tens of thousands of distinct CDR3 sequences, less than 4% of which are singletons, and 1% to 1.5% rests with the top ten. The unsorted libraries were prepared from 2 million PBMCs (stored at -80 C). Input material: PBMCs. The rearrangement uses TRBV20-1 and TRBJ2-7, with a possible D match to TRBD2 (5 bases). The sequence derives from a man aged 25-40 years with multiple sclerosis. Here the CDR3 DNA reads TGCAGTGCTAGCCAGCGGATACCTCCCTACGAGCAGTACTTC. The encoded protein is CSASQRIPPYEQYF.